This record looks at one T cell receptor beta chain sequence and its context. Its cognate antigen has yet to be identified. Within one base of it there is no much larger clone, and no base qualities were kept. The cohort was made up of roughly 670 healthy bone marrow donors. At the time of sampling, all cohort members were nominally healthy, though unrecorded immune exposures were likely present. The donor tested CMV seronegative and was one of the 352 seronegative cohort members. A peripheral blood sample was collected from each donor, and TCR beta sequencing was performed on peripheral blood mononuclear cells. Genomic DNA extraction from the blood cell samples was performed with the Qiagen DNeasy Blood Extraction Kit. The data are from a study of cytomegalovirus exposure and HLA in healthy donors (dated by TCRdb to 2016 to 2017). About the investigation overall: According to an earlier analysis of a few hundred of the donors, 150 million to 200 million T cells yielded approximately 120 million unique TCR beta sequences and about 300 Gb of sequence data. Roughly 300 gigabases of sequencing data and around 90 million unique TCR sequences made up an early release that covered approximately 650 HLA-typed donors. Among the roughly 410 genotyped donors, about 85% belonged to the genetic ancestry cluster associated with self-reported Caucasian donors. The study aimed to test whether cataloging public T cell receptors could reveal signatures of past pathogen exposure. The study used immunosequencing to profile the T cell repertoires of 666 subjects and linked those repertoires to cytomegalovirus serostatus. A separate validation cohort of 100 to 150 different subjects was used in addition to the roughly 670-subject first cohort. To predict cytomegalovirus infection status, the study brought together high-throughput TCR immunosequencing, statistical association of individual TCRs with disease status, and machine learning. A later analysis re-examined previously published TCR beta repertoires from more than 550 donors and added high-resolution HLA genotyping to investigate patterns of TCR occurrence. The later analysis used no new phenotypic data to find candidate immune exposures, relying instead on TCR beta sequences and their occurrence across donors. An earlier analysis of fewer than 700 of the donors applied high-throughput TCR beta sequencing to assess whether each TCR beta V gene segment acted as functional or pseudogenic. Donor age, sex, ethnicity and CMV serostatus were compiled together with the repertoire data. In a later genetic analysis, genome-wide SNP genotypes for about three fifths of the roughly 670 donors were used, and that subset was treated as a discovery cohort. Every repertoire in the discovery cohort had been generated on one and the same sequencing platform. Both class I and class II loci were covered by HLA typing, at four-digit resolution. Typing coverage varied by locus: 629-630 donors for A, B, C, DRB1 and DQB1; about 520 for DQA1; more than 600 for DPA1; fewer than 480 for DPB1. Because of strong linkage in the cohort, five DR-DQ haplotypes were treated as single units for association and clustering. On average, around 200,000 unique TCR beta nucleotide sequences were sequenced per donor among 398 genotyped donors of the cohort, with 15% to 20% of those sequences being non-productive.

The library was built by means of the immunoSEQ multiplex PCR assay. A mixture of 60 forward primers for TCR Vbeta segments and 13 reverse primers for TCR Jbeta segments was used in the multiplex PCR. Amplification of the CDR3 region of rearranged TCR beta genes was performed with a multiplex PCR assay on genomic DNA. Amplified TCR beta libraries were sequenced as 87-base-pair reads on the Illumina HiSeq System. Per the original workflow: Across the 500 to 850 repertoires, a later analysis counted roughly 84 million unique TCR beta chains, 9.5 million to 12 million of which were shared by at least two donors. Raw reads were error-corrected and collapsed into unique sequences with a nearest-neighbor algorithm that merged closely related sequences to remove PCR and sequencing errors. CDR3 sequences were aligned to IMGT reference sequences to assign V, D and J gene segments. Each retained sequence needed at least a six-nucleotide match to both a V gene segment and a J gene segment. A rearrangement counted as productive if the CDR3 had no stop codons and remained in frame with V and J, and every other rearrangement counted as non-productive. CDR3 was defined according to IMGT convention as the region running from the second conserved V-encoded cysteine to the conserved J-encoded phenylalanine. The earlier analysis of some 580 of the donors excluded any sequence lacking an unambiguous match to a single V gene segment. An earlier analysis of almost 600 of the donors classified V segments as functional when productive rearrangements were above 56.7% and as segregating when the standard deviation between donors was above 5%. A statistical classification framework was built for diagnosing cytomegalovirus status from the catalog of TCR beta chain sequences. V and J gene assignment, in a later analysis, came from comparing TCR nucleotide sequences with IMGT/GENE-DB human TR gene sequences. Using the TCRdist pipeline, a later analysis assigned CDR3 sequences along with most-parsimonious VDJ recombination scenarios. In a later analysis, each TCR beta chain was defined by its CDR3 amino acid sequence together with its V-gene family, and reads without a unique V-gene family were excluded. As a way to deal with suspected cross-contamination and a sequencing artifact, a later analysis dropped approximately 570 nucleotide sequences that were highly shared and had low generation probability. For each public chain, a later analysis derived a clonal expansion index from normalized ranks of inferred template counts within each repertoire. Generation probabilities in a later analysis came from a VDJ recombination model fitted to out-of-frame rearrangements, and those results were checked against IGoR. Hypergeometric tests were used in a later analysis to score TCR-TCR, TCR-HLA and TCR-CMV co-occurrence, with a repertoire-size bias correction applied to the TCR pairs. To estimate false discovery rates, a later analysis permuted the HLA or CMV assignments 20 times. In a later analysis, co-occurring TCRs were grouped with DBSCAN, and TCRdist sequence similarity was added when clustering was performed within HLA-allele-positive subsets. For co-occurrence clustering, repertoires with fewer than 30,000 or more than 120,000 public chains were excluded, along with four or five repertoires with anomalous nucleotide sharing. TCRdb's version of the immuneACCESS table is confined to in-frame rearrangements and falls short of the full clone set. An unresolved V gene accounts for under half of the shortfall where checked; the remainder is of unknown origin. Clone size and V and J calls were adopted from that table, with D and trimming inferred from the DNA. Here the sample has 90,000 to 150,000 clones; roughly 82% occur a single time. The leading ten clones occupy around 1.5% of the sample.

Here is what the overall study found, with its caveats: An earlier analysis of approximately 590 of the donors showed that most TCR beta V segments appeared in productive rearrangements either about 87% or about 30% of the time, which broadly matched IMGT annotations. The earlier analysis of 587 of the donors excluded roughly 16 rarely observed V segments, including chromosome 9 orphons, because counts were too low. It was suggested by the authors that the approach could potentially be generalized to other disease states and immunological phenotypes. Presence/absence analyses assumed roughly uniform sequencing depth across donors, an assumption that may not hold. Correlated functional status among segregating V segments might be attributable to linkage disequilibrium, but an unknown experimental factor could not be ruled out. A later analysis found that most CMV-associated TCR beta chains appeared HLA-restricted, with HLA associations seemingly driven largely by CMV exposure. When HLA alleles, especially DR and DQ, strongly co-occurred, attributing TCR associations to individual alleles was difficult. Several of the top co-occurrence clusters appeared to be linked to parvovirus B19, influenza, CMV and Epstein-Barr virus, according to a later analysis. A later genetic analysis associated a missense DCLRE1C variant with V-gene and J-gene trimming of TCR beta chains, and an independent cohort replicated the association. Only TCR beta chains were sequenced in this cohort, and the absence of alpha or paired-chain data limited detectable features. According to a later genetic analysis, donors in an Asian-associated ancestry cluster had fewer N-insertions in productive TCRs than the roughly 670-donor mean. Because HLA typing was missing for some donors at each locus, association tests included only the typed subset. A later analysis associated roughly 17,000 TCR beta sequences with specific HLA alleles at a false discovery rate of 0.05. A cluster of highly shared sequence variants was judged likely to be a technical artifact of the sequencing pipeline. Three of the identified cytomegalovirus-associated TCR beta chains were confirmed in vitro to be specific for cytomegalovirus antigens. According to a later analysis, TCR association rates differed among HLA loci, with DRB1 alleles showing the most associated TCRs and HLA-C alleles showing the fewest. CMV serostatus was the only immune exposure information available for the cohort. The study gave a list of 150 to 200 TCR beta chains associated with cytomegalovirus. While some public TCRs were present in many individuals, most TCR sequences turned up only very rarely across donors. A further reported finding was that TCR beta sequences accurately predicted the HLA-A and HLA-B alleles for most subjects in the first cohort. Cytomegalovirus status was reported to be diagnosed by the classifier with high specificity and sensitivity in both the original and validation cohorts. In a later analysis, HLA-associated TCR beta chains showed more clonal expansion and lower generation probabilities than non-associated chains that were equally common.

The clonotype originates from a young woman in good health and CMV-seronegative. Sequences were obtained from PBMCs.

The DNA reads as follows: TGTGCCAGCAGCTTTCCTTCGGCTGCTAGCGGGAGGTCCTACGAGCAGTACTTC. It specifies CASSFPSAASGRSYEQYF. The chain employs TRBV7-9 and TRBJ2-7, with 11 bases in between that match TRBD2. Including the terminal cysteine and phenylalanine, the CDR3 comprises 18 residues. Only the CDR3 DNA stays, 54 bases, in frame from base 1. CDR1 is given as SEHNR and CDR2 as FQNEAQ, both from the germline V gene (reference sequence). Here V drops 3 bases and J drops 1 base, and the junction holds 11 bases not matched to any gene.